This T cell receptor (beta chain) derives from a study of cytomegalovirus exposure and HLA in healthy donors (dated by TCRdb to about 2017). For context, the study as a whole: According to an earlier analysis of 587 of the donors, some 180 million T cells yielded 95 million to 140 million unique TCR beta sequences and roughly 280 Gb of sequence data. An early release covering more than 500 HLA-typed donors comprised about 310 gigabases of sequencing data and roughly 86 million unique TCR sequences. Of the 300 to 500 genotyped donors, 75% to 85% were placed in the genetic ancestry cluster associated with self-reported Caucasian donors. The study aimed to test whether cataloging public T cell receptors could reveal signatures of past pathogen exposure. The study profiled the T cell repertoires of 500 to 800 subjects by immunosequencing and related them to cytomegalovirus serostatus. In addition to the first cohort of 666 subjects, a separate validation cohort of 120 different subjects was used. To predict cytomegalovirus infection status, the study brought together high-throughput TCR immunosequencing, statistical association of individual TCRs with disease status, and machine learning. In a later analysis, previously published TCR beta repertoires from some 640 donors were re-analyzed and high-resolution HLA genotyping was added so that TCR occurrence patterns could be studied. Rather than drawing on any new phenotypic data, the later analysis identified candidate immune exposures from TCR beta sequences and the way those sequences occurred across donors. In an earlier analysis of around 540 of the donors, high-throughput TCR beta sequencing was used to judge whether each TCR beta V gene segment behaved as functional or pseudogenic. Donor age, sex, ethnicity and CMV serostatus were compiled together with the repertoire data. A later genetic analysis took genome-wide SNP genotypes for about 55% of the 666 donors and used that subset as a discovery cohort. Every repertoire in the discovery cohort had been generated on one and the same sequencing platform. Class I and class II HLA loci were covered by the typing at four-digit resolution. The number of typed donors differed by locus: about 620-640 for A, B, C, DRB1 and DQB1; approximately 540 for DQA1; approximately 600 for DPA1; and about 450 for DPB1. Roughly 5 DR-DQ haplotypes were handled as single units for association and clustering, since linkage in the cohort was strong. Among 350 to 400 genotyped donors of the cohort, an average of approximately 250,000 unique TCR beta nucleotide sequences were sequenced per donor, around 20% of them non-productive. General conclusions and limits of the study: When HLA alleles, especially DR and DQ, strongly co-occurred, TCR associations were difficult to assign to individual alleles. The presence/absence analyses assumed that sequencing depth was roughly uniform across donors, and that assumption may not be true. The sequencing pipeline was judged likely to have produced a cluster of highly shared sequence variants as a technical artifact. In an earlier analysis of some 550 of the donors, most TCR beta V segments were observed in productive rearrangements about 87% or about 30% of the time, broadly matching IMGT annotations. A few of the identified cytomegalovirus-associated TCR beta chains were confirmed in vitro to be specific for cytomegalovirus antigens. For the cohort, immune exposure information was limited to CMV serostatus. Because some donors lacked HLA typing at each locus, the association tests relied only on the typed subset. Some IMGT-functional V segments, including TRBV6-2 and TRBV6-3, could not be distinguished by the 87-base-pair reads and were therefore excluded. While some public TCRs were present in many individuals, most TCR sequences turned up only very rarely across donors. In a later analysis, several top co-occurrence clusters were reported to appear linked to parvovirus B19, influenza, CMV and Epstein-Barr virus. Linkage disequilibrium might explain the correlated functional status among segregating V segments, but an unknown experimental factor could not be excluded. The study gave a list of 150 to 200 TCR beta chains associated with cytomegalovirus. According to a later genetic analysis, donors in an Asian-associated ancestry cluster had fewer N-insertions in productive TCRs than the approximately 690-donor mean. In a later analysis, most CMV-associated TCR beta chains were found to appear HLA-restricted, with HLA associations seemingly driven largely by CMV exposure. A further reported finding was that TCR beta sequences accurately predicted the HLA-A and HLA-B alleles for most subjects in the first cohort. A later analysis found that HLA-associated TCR beta chains were more clonally expanded and had lower generation probabilities than equally common non-associated chains. A later genetic analysis associated a missense DCLRE1C variant with V-gene and J-gene trimming of TCR beta chains, and an independent cohort replicated the association. The classifier was reported to diagnose cytomegalovirus status with high specificity and sensitivity in both the original and validation cohorts. Some 16 rarely observed V segments, including chromosome 9 orphons, were excluded from the earlier analysis of a few hundred of the donors because counts were too low. A later analysis found that TCR association rates varied across HLA loci, with DRB1 alleles showing the most associated TCRs and HLA-C alleles the fewest. Specific HLA alleles were associated with over 15,000 TCR beta sequences at a false discovery rate of 0.05 in a later analysis. According to the authors, the approach could potentially be generalized to other disease states and immunological phenotypes. In this cohort, only TCR beta chains were sequenced, and detectable features were limited by the absence of alpha or paired-chain data.

Note on this clone: The target of this receptor is not known. No much larger clone exists at a distance of one base, and base qualities are not known.

CDR1 is given as SGHVS and CDR2 as FNYEAQ, both from the germline V gene. The cysteine opens and the phenylalanine closes a CDR3 of 15 amino acids. The CDR3 DNA has 45 bases and is translated from base 1. V is pared back by 1 base and J by 4 bases, with 13 bases lying between the germline termini. The library was produced with the immunoSEQ multiplex PCR assay. A mixture of 60 forward primers for TCR Vbeta segments and 13 reverse primers for TCR Jbeta segments was used in the multiplex PCR. A multiplex PCR assay on genomic DNA amplified the CDR3 region of rearranged TCR beta genes. On the Illumina HiSeq System, the amplified TCR beta libraries were sequenced as 87-base-pair reads. The authors' pipeline ran thus. In a later analysis, around 80 million unique TCR beta chains were counted across the 650 to 700 repertoires, and about 9.9 million of these chains were shared by at least two donors. Raw reads were error-corrected and collapsed into unique sequences by a nearest-neighbor algorithm in which closely related sequences were merged to remove PCR and sequencing errors. CDR3 sequences were aligned to IMGT reference sequences to assign V, D and J gene segments. Each retained sequence needed at least a six-nucleotide match to both a V gene segment and a J gene segment. A rearrangement was called productive if the CDR3 had no stop codons and remained in frame with V and J, and every other rearrangement was called non-productive. CDR3 was defined by IMGT convention, running from the second conserved V-encoded cysteine to the conserved J-encoded phenylalanine. Sequences without an unambiguous match to a single V gene segment were excluded from the earlier analysis of approximately 600 of the donors. An earlier analysis of almost 600 of the donors classified V segments as functional when productive rearrangements were above 56.7% and as segregating when the standard deviation between donors was above 5%. A statistical classification framework was developed to diagnose cytomegalovirus status using the catalog of TCR beta chain sequences. A later analysis assigned V and J genes by comparing TCR nucleotide sequences with IMGT/GENE-DB human TR gene sequences. The TCRdist pipeline was used in a later analysis to assign CDR3 sequences and most-parsimonious VDJ recombination scenarios. In a later analysis, each TCR beta chain was defined by its CDR3 amino acid sequence together with its V-gene family, and reads lacking a unique V-gene family were excluded. A later analysis removed roughly 590 highly shared, low-generation-probability nucleotide sequences to deal with suspected cross-contamination and a sequencing artifact. For each public chain, a later analysis derived a clonal expansion index from normalized ranks of inferred template counts within each repertoire. In a later analysis, generation probabilities were computed with a VDJ recombination model fitted to out-of-frame rearrangements, and the resulting probabilities were checked against IGoR. Hypergeometric tests were used in a later analysis to score TCR-TCR, TCR-HLA and TCR-CMV co-occurrence, with a repertoire-size bias correction applied to the TCR pairs. A later analysis estimated false discovery rates by permuting HLA or CMV assignments 20 times. In a later analysis, co-occurring TCRs were grouped using DBSCAN, and TCRdist sequence similarity was added for clustering within HLA-allele-positive subsets. Repertoires with fewer than 30,000 or more than 120,000 public chains, plus five repertoires with anomalous nucleotide sharing, were excluded from co-occurrence clustering. Entries here come from immuneACCESS through TCRdb and include only in-frame sequences with V and J called. Some clones fail to appear in such tables; in the studies checked, an unresolved V gene covers under half of the shortfall, and the cause of the remainder is unknown. V, J and clone size derive from that table, while D and trimming were established from the DNA sequence. The sample data list around 120,000 clones, and approximately 66% of these were observed just once. Clones ranked in the top ten supply roughly 10% of the sample.

The cohort consisted of 670 or so healthy bone marrow donors. At the time of sampling, every cohort member was nominally healthy, though immune exposures that went unrecorded were likely present. The donor tested CMV seropositive and was one of the 289 seropositive cohort members. A peripheral blood sample was collected from each donor, and TCR beta sequencing was performed on peripheral blood mononuclear cells. The Qiagen DNeasy Blood Extraction Kit was used to extract genomic DNA from the blood cell samples. The V and J genes are TRBV7-6 and TRBJ2-5, with a weak D call of TRBD2 (6 bases match). The specimen was PBMCs. The clonotype originates from a man in his forties in good health and CMV-seropositive. At the DNA level, the sequence is TGTGCCAGCAGCTTAGAAACAAGGGGAGGAGAGACCCAGTACTTC. Its protein reads: CASSLETRGGETQYF.